This T cell receptor beta chain was found in a study of glioma-infiltrating T cells after dendritic cell vaccination. Study at large: Dendritic cell vaccine was injected intradermally three times, biweekly.

Sequencing was performed with immunoSEQ multiplex PCR; in TCRdb, only in-frame clones are kept and a portion is missing. The data show tens of thousands of clones, over 65% seen once. The CDR3 covers 14 residues. Trimming took 7 bases from V and 0 from J, leaving 11 bases between them. CDR1 SGHTA and CDR2 FQGNSA come from the germline V gene. The chain couples TRBV7-2 to TRBJ2-3; the D is unclear. Specimen: blood, collected before dendritic cell vaccination. This clonotype was sampled from a human donor with glioblastoma. The CDR3 loop reads CASIWSASTDTQYF. As DNA, the CDR3 is TGTGCCAGCATCTGGAGCGCTAGCACAGATACGCAGTATTTT.